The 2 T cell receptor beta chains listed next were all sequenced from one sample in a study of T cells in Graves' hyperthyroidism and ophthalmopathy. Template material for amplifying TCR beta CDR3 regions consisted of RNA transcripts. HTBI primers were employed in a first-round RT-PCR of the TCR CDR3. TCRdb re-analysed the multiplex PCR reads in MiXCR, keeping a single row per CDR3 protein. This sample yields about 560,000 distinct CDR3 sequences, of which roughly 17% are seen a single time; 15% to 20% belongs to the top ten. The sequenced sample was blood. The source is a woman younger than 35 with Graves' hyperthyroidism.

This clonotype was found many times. The CDR3 is CSVAGTGLNEQYF. CDR3 bases: TGCAGCGTTGCAGGGACAGGGTTGAACGAGCAGTACTTC. This chain joins TRBV29-1 and TRBJ2-7, with 9 bases that match TRBD1. The germline gives CDR1 SQVTM, CDR2 ANQGSEA. CDR3 length: 13 amino acids. Trimming cost V 4 bases and J 5 bases; bases outside gene matches: 6.

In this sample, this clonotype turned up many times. The CDR3 nucleotides are TGTGCCAGCAGCTCCTTGAGGACGGTGTCCTACGAGCAGTACTTC. The encoded protein is CASSSLRTVSYEQYF. V usage is TRBV11-2 and J usage is TRBJ2-7; no clear D. From germline, CDR1 is SGHAT and CDR2 FQNNGV. The CDR3 runs to 15 residues. Trimming left V 4 bases short and J 1 base short, with 14 bases between.